This T cell receptor beta chain was profiled in a study of T-cell reconstitution after alpha-beta-depleted transplantation in children. As it was prepared, the TCRbeta library received unique molecular identifiers. One entry per CDR3 protein results from TCRdb running MiXCR on the PCR reads. The table has 440,000 or so distinct CDR3 sequences, about 11% seen once. Germline V gene data show CDR1 as SGHAT and CDR2 as FQNNGV. V was pared by 4 bases and J by 3 bases, with 19 bases between. CDR3 length: 18 residues. This clonotype was counted at least ten times. The sequenced sample was PBMCs from the stem cell graft donor, obtained from the stem cell graft. This sequence joins TRBV11-2 and TRBJ1-6; no clear D. The origin of this receptor is a human donor who donated a stem cell graft to a child with acute myeloid leukemia. The CDR3 spells CASSSSPLRRYYNSPLHF. The CDR3 bases are TGTGCCAGCAGCTCCTCACCCCTCCGACGGTACTATAATTCACCCCTCCACTTT. The full variable domain, with the rest looked up from reference TRBV11-2 and TRBJ1-6, is EAGVAQSPRYKIIEKRQSVAFWCNPISGHATLYWYQQILGQGPKLLIQFQNNGVVDDSQLPKDRFSAERLKGVDSTLKIQPAKLEDSAVYLCASSSSPLRRYYNSPLHFGNGTRLTVT.